This T cell receptor (beta chain) was identified during a study of T cells in Graves' hyperthyroidism and ophthalmopathy. The V gene's germline CDR1 is SEHNR and CDR2 FQNEAQ (reference sequence). Trimming took 5 bases from V and 6 from J; bases not matched to a gene: 14. The CDR3 length is 16 residues. TCR beta CDR3 regions were amplified from RNA transcripts. TCR CDR3 underwent first-round RT-PCR with the HTBI primer set. TCRdb re-called the multiplex PCR reads through MiXCR, storing one row per CDR3 protein. This table holds about 260,000 distinct CDR3 sequences, 20% to 25% found once. The material sequenced was blood. This rearrangement joins TRBV7-9 to TRBJ2-7; 9 nucleotides agree with TRBD1. The source of this sequence is a young man with Graves' ophthalmopathy. The CDR3 loop is CASSLGTGQGTAEQYF. DNA of the CDR3: TGTGCCAGCAGCCTAGGGACAGGGCAAGGTACGGCCGAGCAGTACTTC.